This is a list of T cell receptor beta chains from one sample in a study of cytomegalovirus exposure and HLA in healthy donors. TCRdb's copy holds only in-frame clones and misses some; the assay was immunoSEQ multiplex PCR. The repertoire has approximately 100,000 clones, around 85% of them found once; the top ten carry approximately 3.6%. The material sequenced was PBMCs. The receptor source for this set is a man under 40 in good health and CMV-seronegative. CDR3s include the opening cysteine and the closing phenylalanine or tryptophan. The D gene is left open where the match is weak. Size is stated for part of the rows, as once, few or many counts, or as a class when the clone is expanded.

cdr3_nt,cdr3_aa,cdr3_length,d_call,v_call,clone_size,j_call
TGCGCCAGCAGCTTAGGCGGGGGCATTACTGAAGCTTTCTTT,CASSLGGGITEAFF,14,-,TRBV5-1,-,TRBJ1-1
TGTGCCAGCAGTTCGGACAGGGTGGAGACCCAGTACTTC,CASSSDRVETQYF,13,TRBD1,TRBV6-1,-,TRBJ2-5
TGTGCCAGCAGTCAGACAGGGGATGCCTACAATGAGCAGTTCTTC,CASSQTGDAYNEQFF,15,TRBD1,TRBV6-5,-,TRBJ2-1
TGTGCCAGCCGACCGGGAGGGGGAAACACCGGGGAGCTGTTTTTT,CASRPGGGNTGELFF,15,TRBD2,TRBV6-4,-,TRBJ2-2
TGTGCCAGCAGTTTAATAGGGACAGGACCCTGGGGCTACACCTTC,CASSLIGTGPWGYTF,15,TRBD1,TRBV27,-,TRBJ1-2
TGTGCCAGCAGTGAAGGGGCAGGGATCGTGACCCAGTACTTC,CASSEGAGIVTQYF,14,-,TRBV27,-,TRBJ2-5
TGTGCCAGCAGCTTTTTAGAAGCATACGGGGGATCCTGGGAGACCCAGTACTTC,CASSFLEAYGGSWETQYF,18,-,TRBV5-8,-,TRBJ2-5
TGTGCCAGCTCCGAGGGACAGTATAGCAATCAGCCCCAGCATTTT,CASSEGQYSNQPQHF,15,TRBD1,TRBV18,-,TRBJ1-5
TGTGCCAGCAGCCCGACAGGGGCGACCTCCTACGAGCAGTACTTC,CASSPTGATSYEQYF,15,TRBD1,TRBV7-9,-,TRBJ2-7
TGTGCCAGCAGGTGGCGGGCTGAAGCTTTCTTT,CASRWRAEAFF,11,-,TRBV28,-,TRBJ1-1
TGCGCCAGCAGCCAAGAAAGGCGGGGGGGTTTCTACGAGCAGTACTTC,CASSQERRGGFYEQYF,16,TRBD2,TRBV4-1,-,TRBJ2-7
TGTGCCAGCTCACCCGTTTCCAGTGGGGCCCTCTACGAGCAGTACTTC,CASSPVSSGALYEQYF,16,-,TRBV18,-,TRBJ2-7
TGTGCCAGCAGCTTCTACAGAACCGAGCAGTACTTC,CASSFYRTEQYF,12,-,TRBV5-4,-,TRBJ2-7
TGTGCCAGTAGTTGGCGGGGTGCCTACGAGCAGTACTTC,CASSWRGAYEQYF,13,-,TRBV19,-,TRBJ2-7
TGTGCCAGCAAAGGGGCCTATAGCAATCAGCCCCAGCATTTT,CASKGAYSNQPQHF,14,-,TRBV2,-,TRBJ1-5
TGCGCCAGCAGCCTGGATACCTACGCGCAGTACTTC,CASSLDTYAQYF,12,-,TRBV5-1,-,TRBJ2-7
TGTGCCAGCAGTGACTCGAACTCGGGAGGGCCTGGCGGGGAGCTGTTTTTT,CASSDSNSGGPGGELFF,17,TRBD2,TRBV6-4,-,TRBJ2-2
TGTGCCAGCAGTGAGGAGGCCAGCACAGATACGCAGTATTTT,CASSEEASTDTQYF,14,-,TRBV2,-,TRBJ2-3
TGTGCCTGGAGTGACAGGCGCGAGCAGTACTTC,CAWSDRREQYF,11,-,TRBV30,-,TRBJ2-7
TGTGCCAGCAGTTTCCTGACACCACCCTACGAGCAGTACTTC,CASSFLTPPYEQYF,14,-,TRBV27,-,TRBJ2-7
TGTGCCAGCTCACCAGAGGGTCAGTCTGGAAACACCATATATTTT,CASSPEGQSGNTIYF,15,-,TRBV18,-,TRBJ1-3
TGTGCCAGCAGTTCTGACAGGCTCACCTACTCTGGAAACACCATATATTTT,CASSSDRLTYSGNTIYF,17,-,TRBV28,once,TRBJ1-3
TGTGCCAGCAGTTTAGTCGGGACAGGTACCTACGAGCAGTACTTC,CASSLVGTGTYEQYF,15,TRBD1,TRBV28,-,TRBJ2-7
TGCGCCAGCAGCTTGGCGACAGATCCTAGCACAGATACGCAGTATTTT,CASSLATDPSTDTQYF,16,-,TRBV5-1,-,TRBJ2-3
TGTGCCAGCAGCCCCTGGACTAGCCAGGATACGCAGTATTTT,CASSPWTSQDTQYF,14,TRBD2,TRBV5-4,few,TRBJ2-3
TGTGCCAGCAGCCAGGGACAGGGATCCTACGAGCAGTACTTC,CASSQGQGSYEQYF,14,TRBD1,TRBV14,-,TRBJ2-7
TGTGCCAGCAAGGTTCGGACAGGGGGCACAGATACGCAGTATTTT,CASKVRTGGTDTQYF,15,TRBD1,TRBV6-1,-,TRBJ2-3
TGCAGTGCTAGTCTGGGAGATGAGCAGTTCTTC,CSASLGDEQFF,11,-,TRBV20-1,few,TRBJ2-1
TGTGCCAGCAGCACTACCCGACTTGGACAGGGGGCTAACTACGAGCAGTACTTC,CASSTTRLGQGANYEQYF,18,TRBD1,TRBV7-9,-,TRBJ2-7
TGTGCCAGCAGCTTCCGGGAAAGAATGAATACGCAGTATTTT,CASSFRERMNTQYF,14,-,TRBV7-9,-,TRBJ2-3
TGTGCCAGCAGTCCCGGACAGAAGGATCAGCCCCAGCATTTT,CASSPGQKDQPQHF,14,-,TRBV28,-,TRBJ1-5
TGTGCCAGCAGCTCCGCTGGCGGGACCCTGGGGTACAATGAGCAGTTCTTC,CASSSAGGTLGYNEQFF,17,-,TRBV7-3,-,TRBJ2-1
TGTGCCAGCAGTCCCTCCGGGGGGGCAATTGCAGATACGCAGTATTTT,CASSPSGGAIADTQYF,16,TRBD2,TRBV5-4,-,TRBJ2-3
TGTGCCATCAGGATGGACGGGGGGGGACACTACGAGCAGTACTTC,CAIRMDGGGHYEQYF,15,TRBD2,TRBV10-3,-,TRBJ2-7
TGTGCCAGCAGCTTAATTGCGCGGGCAGATACGCAGTATTTT,CASSLIARADTQYF,14,-,TRBV7-2,-,TRBJ2-3
TGCAGCGTTGAGGGACAGATAAACACTGAAGCTTTCTTT,CSVEGQINTEAFF,13,TRBD1,TRBV29-1,-,TRBJ1-1
TGCAGCGTAGCACAGGATAGCAATCAGCCCCAGCATTTT,CSVAQDSNQPQHF,13,-,TRBV29-1,-,TRBJ1-5